This is a list of T cell receptor beta chains from one sample in a study of T cells after yellow fever vaccination. From the 5' RACE reads, TCRdb called clonotypes with MiXCR, one entry per CDR3 protein. The sample has about 140,000 distinct CDR3 sequences, around 6.3% seen once; the top ten hold more than 0.6%. The sample here was CD4+ T cells sorted from PBMCs, taken 10 days after the yellow fever booster vaccination. These receptors all stem from a man in his thirties or forties who received the YFV17D yellow fever vaccine. Each CDR3 is given with its conserved first and last residue. A D gene is named only where the DNA matches it firmly. The listing skips clone size in some rows; elsewhere it reads once, few, many or a size class.

J gene: TRBJ2-7
V gene: TRBV6-1
clone size: few
D gene: TRBD1
CDR3 DNA: TGTGCCACCCTTGGACAGGGGTTAAACTACGAGCAGTACTTC
CDR3 protein: CATLGQGLNYEQYF

J gene: TRBJ1-2
V gene: TRBV12-3/TRBV12-4
clone size: NA
D gene: TRBD1
CDR3 DNA: TGTGCCAGCAGTTTGAGGGGACAGGGGTATGGCTACACCTTC
CDR3 protein: CASSLRGQGYGYTF

J gene: TRBJ2-7
V gene: TRBV12-3/TRBV12-4
clone size: many
D gene: NA
CDR3 DNA: TGTGCCAGCAGTTTAGGGCAGGGGGGCTCCTACGAGCAGTACTTC
CDR3 protein: CASSLGQGGSYEQYF

J gene: TRBJ2-2
V gene: TRBV20-1
clone size: many
D gene: TRBD2
CDR3 DNA: TGCAGTGCTACTAGCGGGAGCGGCACCGGGGAGCTGTTTTTT
CDR3 protein: CSATSGSGTGELFF

J gene: TRBJ2-3
V gene: TRBV20-1
clone size: many
D gene: NA
CDR3 DNA: TGCAGTGCTGGACAATCGGATACGCAGTATTTT
CDR3 protein: CSAGQSDTQYF

J gene: TRBJ2-6
V gene: TRBV27
clone size: NA
D gene: NA
CDR3 DNA: TGTGCCAGCAGTTCCCGGGACGCAAGCTCTGGGGCCAACGTCCTGACTTTC
CDR3 protein: CASSSRDASSGANVLTF

J gene: TRBJ2-2
V gene: TRBV3-1
clone size: many
D gene: NA
CDR3 DNA: TGTGCCAGCAGCCCCCCTTACGGCAGCGGGGAGCTGTTTTTT
CDR3 protein: CASSPPYGSGELFF

J gene: TRBJ1-5
V gene: TRBV12-3/TRBV12-4
clone size: many
D gene: TRBD1
CDR3 DNA: TGTGCCAGCAGAACGACAGGGACAATGCAGCCCCAGCATTTT
CDR3 protein: CASRTTGTMQPQHF

J gene: TRBJ2-1
V gene: TRBV12-3/TRBV12-4
clone size: NA
D gene: NA
CDR3 DNA: TGTGCCATCTGGACCAGTAACAATGAGCAGTTCTTC
CDR3 protein: CAIWTSNNEQFF

J gene: TRBJ2-7
V gene: TRBV20-1
clone size: many
D gene: NA
CDR3 DNA: TGCAGTGCTACAAGGCCGGGGGCGGTGGAGCAGTACTTC
CDR3 protein: CSATRPGAVEQYF

J gene: TRBJ1-1
V gene: TRBV7-9
clone size: NA
D gene: NA
CDR3 DNA: TGTGCCAGCAGCTTGGAAGGGGTGGGAGCTTTCTTT
CDR3 protein: CASSLEGVGAFF

J gene: TRBJ2-1
V gene: TRBV18
clone size: many
D gene: NA
CDR3 DNA: TGTGCCAGCTCACCATATCAGGGAGATGAGCAGTTCTTC
CDR3 protein: CASSPYQGDEQFF

J gene: TRBJ2-7
V gene: TRBV30
clone size: few
D gene: NA
CDR3 DNA: TGTGCCTGGATGGAATCCGGGCTCTCCTACGAGCAGTACTTC
CDR3 protein: CAWMESGLSYEQYF

J gene: TRBJ2-3
V gene: TRBV29-1
clone size: many
D gene: TRBD2
CDR3 DNA: TGCAGCGCCTCAAGCGGGACGGGAGATACGCAGTATTTT
CDR3 protein: CSASSGTGDTQYF

J gene: TRBJ2-5
V gene: TRBV12-3/TRBV12-4
clone size: many
D gene: TRBD2
CDR3 DNA: TGTGCCAGCAGAGAACCGGGGGGGGGAGAGACCCAGTACTTC
CDR3 protein: CASREPGGGETQYF

J gene: TRBJ2-7
V gene: TRBV7-3
clone size: many
D gene: NA
CDR3 DNA: TGTGCCAGCAGCCAGGACTTATACTACGAGCAGTACTTC
CDR3 protein: CASSQDLYYEQYF

J gene: TRBJ2-3
V gene: TRBV20-1
clone size: many
D gene: NA
CDR3 DNA: TGCGCATTACGGGGTATTCGCTCTCTTAGCACAGATACGCAGTATTTT
CDR3 protein: CALRGIRSLSTDTQYF

J gene: TRBJ2-2
V gene: TRBV10-3
clone size: many
D gene: NA
CDR3 DNA: TGTGCCATCAGTGAGGCCACCGGGGAGCTGTTTTTT
CDR3 protein: CAISEATGELFF

J gene: TRBJ2-1
V gene: TRBV15
clone size: many
D gene: TRBD2
CDR3 DNA: TGTGCCACCAGCAGAGATAGGGGTAGCGGGGCGTTCTCCTACAATGAGCAGTTCTTC
CDR3 protein: CATSRDRGSGAFSYNEQFF

J gene: TRBJ2-7
V gene: TRBV7-9
clone size: many
D gene: TRBD1
CDR3 DNA: TGTGCCAGCAGCGGGAGCGGGACAGGGTTTAACGAGCAGTACTTC
CDR3 protein: CASSGSGTGFNEQYF

J gene: TRBJ2-2
V gene: TRBV2
clone size: NA
D gene: NA
CDR3 DNA: TGTGCCAGCAGTGTAGTACGGGGCAACACCGGGGAGCTGTTTTTT
CDR3 protein: CASSVVRGNTGELFF

J gene: TRBJ2-3
V gene: TRBV9
clone size: many
D gene: TRBD2
CDR3 DNA: TGTGCCAGCAGCGTAGATGGTGCTAGCGGGAGGGTTTCGGATACGCAGTATTTT
CDR3 protein: CASSVDGASGRVSDTQYF

J gene: TRBJ2-1
V gene: TRBV5-1
clone size: few
D gene: TRBD2
CDR3 DNA: TGCGCCAGCAGCCCGATCGTAATTGGACTAGCGGGAGATGAGCAGTTCTTC
CDR3 protein: CASSPIVIGLAGDEQFF

J gene: TRBJ2-1
V gene: TRBV5-1
clone size: many
D gene: NA
CDR3 DNA: TGCGCCAGCAGCTTGGGGCAGGGCTCCTACAATGAGCAGTTCTTC
CDR3 protein: CASSLGQGSYNEQFF

J gene: TRBJ1-2
V gene: TRBV12-3/TRBV12-4
clone size: many
D gene: TRBD1
CDR3 DNA: TGTGCCAGCAGCATCGGACAGGACTATGGCTACACCTTC
CDR3 protein: CASSIGQDYGYTF

J gene: TRBJ2-5
V gene: TRBV7-2
clone size: many
D gene: TRBD1
CDR3 DNA: TGTGCCAGCAGCTCGACAGGGGATCGGACCCAGTACTTC
CDR3 protein: CASSSTGDRTQYF

J gene: TRBJ2-1
V gene: TRBV23-1
clone size: NA
D gene: NA
CDR3 DNA: TGCGCCAGCAGTCAAGTAGGAGGGTCTGAGCAGTTCTTC
CDR3 protein: CASSQVGGSEQFF

J gene: TRBJ2-2
V gene: TRBV30
clone size: few
D gene: NA
CDR3 DNA: TGTGCCTCCTCAAGCCAAGAGCGGCACGGGGAGCTGTTTTTT
CDR3 protein: CASSSQERHGELFF

J gene: TRBJ1-5
V gene: TRBV24-1
clone size: many
D gene: NA
CDR3 DNA: TGTGCCACCAGCGACTGGGGGGAGGGCAATCAGCCCCAGCATTTT
CDR3 protein: CATSDWGEGNQPQHF

J gene: TRBJ2-1
V gene: TRBV6-2/TRBV6-3
clone size: many
D gene: NA
CDR3 DNA: TGTGCCAGCAGTCAACGGACAGTGGAGCAGTTCTTC
CDR3 protein: CASSQRTVEQFF

J gene: TRBJ2-3
V gene: TRBV5-1
clone size: many
D gene: TRBD2
CDR3 DNA: TGCGCCAGCAGCTTGGCTAGCGGACCCACAGATACGCAGTATTTT
CDR3 protein: CASSLASGPTDTQYF

J gene: TRBJ2-7
V gene: TRBV5-1
clone size: few
D gene: TRBD2
CDR3 DNA: TGCGCCAGCGACCCCTGGAGGGAGGGCCTCCACGAGCAGTACTTC
CDR3 protein: CASDPWREGLHEQYF